Listed below are T cell receptor beta chains from one sample, sequenced in a study of T cell responses to AZD1222 COVID-19 vaccine. Only in-frame clones appear in the TCRdb table, and some are missing; sequencing was by immunoSEQ multiplex PCR. The sample records around 170,000 clones, around 90% being singletons. The sample in question was peripheral blood, obtained 28 days after the second AZD1222 dose. The receptor set was obtained from an adult who received the AZD1222 COVID-19 vaccine. CDR3s include the opening cysteine and the closing phenylalanine or tryptophan. The order of the fields is D gene, J gene, clone size, V gene, CDR3 protein, CDR3 DNA. A D gene is named only where the DNA matches it firmly. Clone size is given for some rows only: seen once, a few or many times, or a class if the clone is expanded.

>TRBD2|TRBJ2-1|-|TRBV20-1
CSASPAGGGDEQFF
TGCAGTGCTAGTCCAGCGGGCGGGGGGGATGAGCAGTTCTTC
>-|TRBJ1-1|-|TRBV5-1
CASSLAGRNTEAFF
TGCGCCAGCAGCTTGGCGGGACGGAACACTGAAGCTTTCTTT
>TRBD1|TRBJ2-1|-|TRBV4-1
CASSRGQGTLDEQFF
TGCGCCAGCAGCCGTGGACAGGGGACCCTGGATGAGCAGTTCTTC
>-|TRBJ2-1|-|TRBV21-1
CASSKQSRAGGPGEQFF
TGTGCCAGCAGCAAACAAAGTAGGGCGGGGGGGCCCGGTGAGCAGTTCTTC
>TRBD1|TRBJ1-1|-|TRBV5-4
CASSPRTGGTAFF
TGTGCCAGCAGCCCCAGGACAGGGGGAACGGCTTTCTTT
>-|TRBJ1-1|-|TRBV21-1
CASSKLLFRLVLNTEAFF
TGTGCCAGCAGCAAACTGCTATTCCGGTTGGTCTTGAACACTGAAGCTTTCTTT
>TRBD1|TRBJ1-2|-|TRBV15
CATSRGTGGSKNYGYTF
TGTGCCACCAGCAGGGGGACAGGGGGCAGTAAGAACTATGGCTACACCTTC
>-|TRBJ1-2|few|TRBV14
CASSQVGVYGYTF
TGTGCCAGCAGCCAAGTGGGTGTCTATGGCTACACCTTC
>TRBD1|TRBJ2-7|-|TRBV2
CASSEGTGGTNYEQYF
TGTGCCAGCAGTGAGGGGACAGGGGGCACCAACTACGAGCAGTACTTC
>-|TRBJ1-1|once|TRBV12-5
CASGSGTSREAFF
TGTGCTAGTGGTTCCGGGACCTCGCGTGAAGCTTTCTTT
>TRBD1|TRBJ2-2|-|TRBV6-5
CASGTVNTGELFF
TGTGCCAGCGGGACAGTAAACACCGGGGAGCTGTTTTTT
>-|TRBJ2-6|once|TRBV5-4
CASSPPSGANVLTF
TGTGCCAGCAGCCCACCGTCGGGGGCCAACGTCCTGACTTTC